One sample yielded the 27 T cell receptor beta chains listed below, sequenced in a study of OX40 agonist ivuxolimab in advanced cancers. Generated by immunoSEQ multiplex PCR, the TCRdb table keeps only in-frame clones and is missing some. This sample yields 45,000 to 65,000 clones, of which approximately 86% are seen a single time; more than 3% belongs to the top ten. Specimen: CD4+ or CD8+ T cells sorted from blood, collected in a trial of the OX40 agonist ivuxolimab. These receptors all come from an adult with an advanced solid tumor such as melanoma, head and neck, liver or kidney cancer.

The chain has TRBV27 and TRBJ1-2, with no clear D. V lost 3 bases, J lost 3 bases, and 14 bases lay in between. Per the germline V gene, CDR1 is MNHEY and CDR2 is SMNVEV (reference sequence). CDR3 length equals 15 residues. The CDR3 DNA reads TGTGCCAGCAGTTTCTTGGGGAGTTTAGACTATGGCTACACCTTC. Protein sequence: CASSFLGSLDYGYTF.

J is TRBJ1-2 and V is TRBV27; no definite D call. The CDR3 runs to 13 residues. Germline values: CDR1 MNHEY, CDR2 SMNVEV (reference sequence). Trimming pared 7 bases from V and 4 bases from J, leaving 13 bases between. The CDR3 bases are TGTGCCAGCAAACTTTCCTCCCCCTATGGCTACACCTTC. Encoded protein: CASKLSSPYGYTF.

This chain links TRBV5-1 with TRBJ2-1; D is undetermined. Germline V gene sequence: CDR1 SGHRS, CDR2 YFSETQ. Trimming left V 3 bases short and J 0 bases short, with 7 bases between. The length of the CDR3 is 14 residues. Here the CDR3 DNA reads TGCGCCAGCAGCTCTCTCGGCTCCTACAATGAGCAGTTCTTC. Protein sequence: CASSSLGSYNEQFF.

J is TRBJ1-3 and V is TRBV19; D is unresolved. The germline V gene encodes CDR1 LNHDA and CDR2 SQIVND (reference sequence). The CDR3 loop spans 13 amino acids. Trimming took 5 bases from V and 4 from J, leaving 9 bases between them. CDR3 nucleotides: TGTGCCAGTAGTGAAGGGTACGGAAACACCATATATTTT. Residues: CASSEGYGNTIYF.

The CDR3 sequence: CATQGARAGNTIYF. The CDR3 nucleotides read TGTGCCACTCAGGGGGCGCGCGCTGGAAACACCATATATTTT. The chain joins TRBV27 to TRBJ1-3; 8 bases are a match to TRBD1. CDR1 is MNHEY, CDR2 SMNVEV, per germline (reference sequence). CDR3 length equals 14 residues. J was trimmed by 2 bases and V by 10 bases; bases with no gene match: 7.

The rearrangement links TRBV4-3 to TRBJ2-7, with D hard to call. The CDR3 extends over 13 amino acids. Deletions cut 3 bases from V and 4 bases from J, with 10 bases between. The germline CDR1 and CDR2 sequences are LGHNA and YSLEER. CDR3 nucleotide sequence: TGCGCCAGCAGCCACGTAGTAAGTTACGAGCAGTACTTC. It codes for CASSHVVSYEQYF.

The chain employs TRBV7-2 and TRBJ2-7; D call uncertain. This CDR3 has 13 residues. From germline, CDR1 is SGHTA and CDR2 FQGNSA. Between the trimmed V and J ends, which lost 8 bases and 2 bases, there was a span of 13 bases. The CDR3 DNA reads as TGTGCCAGCCGACTGACCATCCCCTACGAGCAGTACTTC. Its translation: CASRLTIPYEQYF.

This chain connects TRBV6-1 to TRBJ1-2; D is unresolved. The CDR3 covers 15 residues. Germline values: CDR1 MNHNS, CDR2 SASEGT. V shed 1 base and J shed 4 bases, with 13 bases lying between them. The CDR3 sequence is CASSEVWKGSYGYTF. CDR3 nucleotide sequence: TGTGCCAGCAGTGAAGTGTGGAAAGGGAGCTATGGCTACACCTTC.

J is TRBJ1-2 and V is TRBV6-5; 8 bases are a match to TRBD1. Germline CDR1 is MNHEY and CDR2 is SVGAGI. The CDR3 spans 15 residues. Trimming took 3 bases from V and 1 from J; bases not matched to a gene: 4. The CDR3 loop reads CASSYMTGVNYGYTF. Here the CDR3 DNA reads TGTGCCAGCAGTTATATGACAGGGGTTAACTATGGCTACACCTTC.

This chain connects TRBV10-2 to TRBJ2-7; TRBD2 aligns across 10 bases. J was trimmed by 5 bases and V by 0 bases; bases with no gene match: 7. The CDR3 runs 16 residues. The V gene's germline CDR1 is WSHSY and CDR2 SAAADI. The CDR3 DNA sequence: TGCGCCAGCAGTGAGTCCCAGCGGGGGGGCCGGAACGAGCAGTACTTC. Its protein is CASSESQRGGRNEQYF.

The rearrangement uses TRBV10-1 and TRBJ2-7; perhaps TRBD2 as D (7 bases). The V gene lost 0 bases and the J gene lost 6 bases, with 12 bases spanning the gap. Germline CDR1 is WNHNN and CDR2 is SYGVQD (reference sequence). This CDR3 spans 14 amino acids. Here the CDR3 DNA reads TGCGCCAGCAGTGAGTCAGGGGGGGCATCCGAGCAGTACTTC. It is translated as CASSESGGASEQYF.

The gene calls are TRBV11-3 and TRBJ2-3, with D perhaps matching TRBD1 (5 bases). Trimming removed 3 bases from V and 2 bases from J, with 12 bases in between. Per the germline V gene, CDR1 is SGHNT and CDR2 is YENEEA. This CDR3 contains 15 residues. CDR3 nucleotides: TGTGCCAGCAGCTTTAGAGTGGGGCACACAGATACGCAGTATTTT. It specifies CASSFRVGHTDTQYF.

The chain employs TRBV18 and TRBJ2-2; D is possibly TRBD1 (6 bases). This CDR3 region has 16 residues. From germline, CDR1 is KGHSH and CDR2 LQKENI. V was clipped by 6 bases and J by 0 bases, with 14 bases between them. This chain's CDR3 is CASSRDRTANTGELFF. CDR3 DNA sequence: TGTGCCAGCTCTCGCGACAGGACCGCGAACACCGGGGAGCTGTTTTTT.

The chain combines TRBV28 with TRBJ1-3; 9 bases are a match to TRBD1. The CDR3 length is 15 residues. Germline CDR1 is MDHEN and CDR2 is SYDVKM. J lost 0 bases, V lost 7 bases, and 4 bases had no gene match. The CDR3, as DNA: TGTGCCAGCAACCGACAGGGGGGCTCTGGAAACACCATATATTTT. This codes for CASNRQGGSGNTIYF.

This clone was observed a few times. The chain has TRBV28 and TRBJ1-5, with D possibly being TRBD1 (6 bases). V dropped 6 bases and J dropped 11 bases, with 17 bases sitting between them. CDR1 and CDR2 from the germline V gene are MDHEN and SYDVKM. There are 13 residues in the CDR3. DNA for the CDR3: TGTGCCAGCAGCACTGAGGGGGTTAAGGCCCAGCATTTT. This translates into CASSTEGVKAQHF. The whole variable domain, filled in from reference TRBV28 and TRBJ1-5, reads DVKVTQSSRYLVKRTGEKVFLECVQDMDHENMFWYRQDPGLGLRLIYFSYDVKMKEKGDIPEGYSVSREKKERFSLILESASTNQTSMYLCASSTEGVKAQHFGDGTRLSIL.

This chain links TRBV5-4 with TRBJ1-6, with 7 bases lining up with TRBD1. The CDR3 is 18 residues long. Germline V gives CDR1 SGHNT, CDR2 YYREEE (reference sequence). The ends lost 6 bases at V and 6 bases at J; junction bases unmatched: 18. The CDR3 sequence: CASTISDRAGFRNSPLHF. Written as DNA, the CDR3 is TGTGCCAGCACTATATCCGACAGGGCGGGTTTCCGTAATTCACCCCTCCACTTT.

The J gene is TRBJ1-6, the V gene TRBV30; no reliable D call. The germline V gene has CDR1 GTSNPN and CDR2 SVGIG (reference sequence). CDR3 size: 17 residues. Trimming pared 0 bases from V and 4 bases from J, leaving 16 bases between. CDR3 DNA: TGTGCCTGGAGTGTCGGTCTCGGCACAGTGTATAATTCACCCCTCCACTTT. Its protein product is CAWSVGLGTVYNSPLHF.

The rearrangement links TRBV9 to TRBJ2-1; D is possibly TRBD1 (5 bases). The length of the CDR3 is 15 residues. V was clipped by 3 bases and J by 2 bases, with 12 bases between them. CDR1 SGDLS and CDR2 YYNGEE come from the germline V gene. CDR3: CASSAGAAAYNEQFF. The CDR3 nucleotides read TGTGCCAGCAGCGCTGGGGCAGCAGCCTACAATGAGCAGTTCTTC. Full variable domain (remainder filled in from reference TRBV9 and TRBJ2-1): DSGVTQTPKHLITATGQRVTLRCSPRSGDLSVYWYQQSLDQGLQFLIQYYNGEERAKGNILERFSAQQFPDLHSELNLSSLELGDSALYFCASSAGAAAYNEQFFGPGTRLTVL.

The chain couples TRBV27 to TRBJ2-7, with D perhaps matching TRBD1 (6 bases). The germline V gene has CDR1 MNHEY and CDR2 SMNVEV (reference sequence). Trimming removed 4 bases at V and 2 bases at J, with 12 bases between. The CDR3 runs 14 residues. CDR3 sequence (DNA): TGTGCCAGCAGTTGGGGGCTAGGGACCTACGAGCAGTACTTC. It is translated as CASSWGLGTYEQYF.

This clone was seen once. The chain recombines TRBV2 with TRBJ2-6; 10 nucleotides line up with TRBD1. CDR3 length: 17 residues. The trim removed 6 bases at V and 0 bases at J, leaving 5 bases unmatched. Per the germline V gene, CDR1 is SNHLY and CDR2 is FYNNEI. This chain's CDR3 is CASSLTGGSSGANVLTF. CDR3 DNA: TGTGCCAGCAGCTTGACAGGGGGCTCCTCTGGGGCCAACGTCCTGACTTTC.

V and J are TRBV12-5 and TRBJ1-5; D is uncertain. CDR1 is LGHNT, CDR2 FRNRAP, per germline. V shed 6 bases and J shed 3 bases, with 15 bases lying between them. The CDR3 is made up of 15 amino acids. The DNA of the CDR3 is TGTGCTAGTGGCCCGGGTAATGGGTTCAATCAGCCCCAGCATTTT. Translating gives CASGPGNGFNQPQHF.

This clone was counted at least ten times. The chain uses TRBV11-3 and TRBJ2-2; tentative D call: TRBD2 (5 bases). Germline-derived CDR1 and CDR2 are SGHNT and YENEEA. V shed 4 bases and J shed 1 base, with 7 bases lying between them. The CDR3 is 14 amino acids. CDR3 loop: CASSSRGNTGELFF. CDR3 in DNA: TGTGCCAGCAGCTCTCGGGGGAACACCGGGGAGCTGTTTTTT.

J is TRBJ2-2 and V is TRBV9; perhaps D is TRBD1 or TRBD2 (6 bases each). Trimming cost V 4 bases and J 5 bases, with 15 bases left between them. The germline gives CDR1 SGDLS, CDR2 YYNGEE. The CDR3 has 15 residues. Here the CDR3 reads CASSPGAGRTGELFF. Here the CDR3 DNA reads TGTGCCAGCAGCCCGGGGGCAGGGCGGACCGGGGAGCTGTTTTTT.

This sequence joins TRBV6-1 and TRBJ1-1; D remains unclear. CDR3 length: 15 residues. Trimming took 3 bases from V and 3 from J, leaving 14 bases between them. CDR1 and CDR2 (germline): MNHNS, SASEGT. Here the CDR3 reads CASSDRLTWHTEAFF. DNA for the CDR3: TGTGCCAGCAGTGATAGGTTAACATGGCACACTGAAGCTTTCTTT.

The rearrangement links TRBV27 to TRBJ2-5, with 8 nucleotides matching TRBD1. The germline CDR1 and CDR2 sequences are MNHEY and SMNVEV (reference sequence). CDR3 size: 17 residues. Trimming at V came to 6 bases and at J to 2 bases, leaving 14 bases not matched to a gene. The CDR3 is CASSRLQGAGIQETQYF. CDR3 nucleotide sequence: TGTGCCAGCAGCCGCCTCCAGGGGGCTGGGATTCAAGAGACCCAGTACTTC.

This clone appeared once. This chain uses TRBV6-5 with TRBJ2-2, with a possible D match to TRBD1 (6 bases). Germline loops: CDR1 MNHEY, CDR2 SVGAGI. The germline V and J ends were trimmed by 11 bases and 5 bases, with 18 bases remaining between them. This CDR3 spans 14 amino acids. This CDR3 is CACRRGEKTGELFF. CDR3 DNA sequence: TGTGCCTGTCGCAGGGGCGAGAAGACCGGGGAGCTGTTTTTT.

The CDR3 DNA follows: TGTGCCAGCAGTTTCGGACAGGGGTGGAACACTGAAGCTTTCTTT. Its translation is CASSFGQGWNTEAFF. The chain combines TRBV27 with TRBJ1-1, with 9 bases matching TRBD1. Germline V gene sequence: CDR1 MNHEY, CDR2 SMNVEV (reference sequence). V was pared by 3 bases and J by 1 base, with 3 bases of the junction left unmatched. The CDR3 runs 15 residues.